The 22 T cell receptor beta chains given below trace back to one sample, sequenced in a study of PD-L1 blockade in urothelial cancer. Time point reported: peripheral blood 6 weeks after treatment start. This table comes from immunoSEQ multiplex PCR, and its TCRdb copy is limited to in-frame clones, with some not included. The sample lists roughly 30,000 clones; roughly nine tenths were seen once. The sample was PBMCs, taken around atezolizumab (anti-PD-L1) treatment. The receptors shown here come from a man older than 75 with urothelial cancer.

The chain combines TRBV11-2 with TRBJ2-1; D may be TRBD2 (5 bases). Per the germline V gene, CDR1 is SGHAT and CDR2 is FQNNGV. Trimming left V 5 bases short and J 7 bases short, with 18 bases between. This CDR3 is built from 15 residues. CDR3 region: CASSPFGERGNEQFF. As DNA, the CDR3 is TGTGCCAGCAGCCCTTTTGGGGAGCGCGGAAATGAGCAGTTCTTC.

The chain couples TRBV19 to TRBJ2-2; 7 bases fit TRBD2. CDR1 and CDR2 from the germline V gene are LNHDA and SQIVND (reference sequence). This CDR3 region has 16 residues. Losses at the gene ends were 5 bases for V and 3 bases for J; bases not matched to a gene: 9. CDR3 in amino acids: CASSPRGGEHTGELFF. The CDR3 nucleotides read TGTGCCAGTAGTCCCCGGGGAGGGGAGCACACCGGGGAGCTGTTTTTT.

This chain's CDR3 is CATSMRGGADEKLFF. The CDR3 DNA sequence: TGTGCCACCAGCATGCGGGGGGGCGCGGATGAAAAACTGTTTTTT. The chain recombines TRBV15 with TRBJ1-4; TRBD1 is a possible D gene (6 bases). CDR1 LNHNV and CDR2 YYDKDF come from the germline V gene (reference sequence). V was shortened by 4 bases and J by 6 bases, with 15 bases between the two germline ends. The CDR3 is made up of 15 amino acids.

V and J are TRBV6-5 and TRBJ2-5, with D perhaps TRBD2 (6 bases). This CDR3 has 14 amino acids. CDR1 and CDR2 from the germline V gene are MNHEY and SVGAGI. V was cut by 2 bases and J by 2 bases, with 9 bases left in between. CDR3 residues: CASSYRGTQETQYF. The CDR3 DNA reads TGTGCCAGCAGTTACCGCGGGACTCAAGAGACCCAGTACTTC.

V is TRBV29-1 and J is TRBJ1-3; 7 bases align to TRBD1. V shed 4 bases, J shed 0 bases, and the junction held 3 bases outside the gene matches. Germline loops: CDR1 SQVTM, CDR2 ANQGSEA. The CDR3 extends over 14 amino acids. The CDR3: CSVGDSPSGNTIYF. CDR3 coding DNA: TGCAGCGTTGGGGACAGCCCCTCTGGAAACACCATATATTTT.

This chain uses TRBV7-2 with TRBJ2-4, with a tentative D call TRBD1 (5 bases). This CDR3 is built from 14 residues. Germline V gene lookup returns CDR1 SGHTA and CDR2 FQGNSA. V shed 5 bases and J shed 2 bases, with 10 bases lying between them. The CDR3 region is CASSPRGTKNIQYF. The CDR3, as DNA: TGTGCCAGCAGCCCTAGGGGTACCAAAAACATTCAGTACTTC.

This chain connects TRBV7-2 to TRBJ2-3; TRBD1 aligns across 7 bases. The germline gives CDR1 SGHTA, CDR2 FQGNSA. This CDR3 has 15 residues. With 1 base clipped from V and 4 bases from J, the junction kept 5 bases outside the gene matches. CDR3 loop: CASSLEGAPADTQYF. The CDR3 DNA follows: TGTGCCAGCAGCTTAGAGGGGGCGCCGGCAGATACGCAGTATTTT.

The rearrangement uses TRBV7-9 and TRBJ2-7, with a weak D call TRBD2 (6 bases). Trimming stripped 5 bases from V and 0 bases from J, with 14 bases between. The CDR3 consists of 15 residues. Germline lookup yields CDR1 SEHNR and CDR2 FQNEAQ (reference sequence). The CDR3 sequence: CASSEMGGSSYEQYF. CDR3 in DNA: TGTGCCAGCAGCGAAATGGGAGGATCCTCCTACGAGCAGTACTTC.

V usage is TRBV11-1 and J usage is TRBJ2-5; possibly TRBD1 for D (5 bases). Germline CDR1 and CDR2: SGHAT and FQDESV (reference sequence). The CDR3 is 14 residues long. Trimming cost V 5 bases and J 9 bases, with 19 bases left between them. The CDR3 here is CASSLRQSSRAQYF. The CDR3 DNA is TGTGCCAGCAGCCTCCGACAGAGCTCTAGGGCCCAGTACTTC.

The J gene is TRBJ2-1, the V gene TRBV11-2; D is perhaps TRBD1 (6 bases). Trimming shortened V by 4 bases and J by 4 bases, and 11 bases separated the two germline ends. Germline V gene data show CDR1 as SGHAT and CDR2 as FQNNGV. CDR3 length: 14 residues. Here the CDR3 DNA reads TGTGCCAGCAGCTCCTCGACAGGATACAATGAGCAGTTCTTC. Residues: CASSSSTGYNEQFF. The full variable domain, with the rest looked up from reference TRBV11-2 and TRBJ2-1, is EAGVAQSPRYKIIEKRQSVAFWCNPISGHATLYWYQQILGQGPKLLIQFQNNGVVDDSQLPKDRFSAERLKGVDSTLKIQPAKLEDSAVYLCASSSSTGYNEQFFGPGTRLTVL.

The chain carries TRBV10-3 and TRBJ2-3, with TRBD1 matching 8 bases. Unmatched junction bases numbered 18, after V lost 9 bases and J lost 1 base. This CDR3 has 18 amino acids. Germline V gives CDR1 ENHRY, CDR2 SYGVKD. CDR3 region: CAIGESGQGPIGTDTQYF. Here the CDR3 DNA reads TGTGCCATTGGGGAGTCCGGACAGGGCCCTATTGGCACAGATACGCAGTATTTT.

This CDR3 is CASSPPQPDRKEAFF. In DNA form, the CDR3 reads TGTGCCAGCTCACCACCGCAGCCGGACAGGAAAGAAGCTTTCTTT. The chain joins TRBV18 to TRBJ1-1, with 7 bases aligning to TRBD1. CDR3 length: 15 amino acids. Looked up from germline, CDR1 is KGHSH and CDR2 is LQKENI. Germline trimming cut 0 bases from V and 8 bases from J; bases unmatched to any gene: 9.

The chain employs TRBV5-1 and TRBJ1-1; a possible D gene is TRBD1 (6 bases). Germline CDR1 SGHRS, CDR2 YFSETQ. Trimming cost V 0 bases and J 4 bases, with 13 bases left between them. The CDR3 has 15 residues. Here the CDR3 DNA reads TGCGCCAGCAGCTTGGGGCCAGGGGTTGGCACTGAAGCTTTCTTT. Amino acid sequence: CASSLGPGVGTEAFF.

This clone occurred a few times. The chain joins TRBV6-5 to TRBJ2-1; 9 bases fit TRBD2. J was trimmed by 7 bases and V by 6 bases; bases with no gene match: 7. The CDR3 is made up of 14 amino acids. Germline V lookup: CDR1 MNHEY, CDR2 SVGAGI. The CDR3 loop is CASSLAGALNEQFF. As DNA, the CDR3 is TGTGCCAGCAGCTTAGCGGGAGCCCTAAATGAGCAGTTCTTC.

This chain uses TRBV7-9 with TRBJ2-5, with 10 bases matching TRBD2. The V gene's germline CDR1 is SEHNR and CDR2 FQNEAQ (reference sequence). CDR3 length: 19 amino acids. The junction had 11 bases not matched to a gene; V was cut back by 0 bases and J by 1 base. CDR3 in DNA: TGTGCCAGCAGCTTAGCGCTTGGACTAGCGGACCCCCTCCAAGAGACCCAGTACTTC. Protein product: CASSLALGLADPLQETQYF.

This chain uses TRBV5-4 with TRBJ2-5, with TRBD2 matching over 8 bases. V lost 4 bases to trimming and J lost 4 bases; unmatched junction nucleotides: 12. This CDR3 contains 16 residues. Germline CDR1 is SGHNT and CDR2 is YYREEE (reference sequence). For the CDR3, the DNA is TGTGCCAGCAGCCCGACCAGCGGGAGTAGTGCAGAGACCCAGTACTTC. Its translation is CASSPTSGSSAETQYF. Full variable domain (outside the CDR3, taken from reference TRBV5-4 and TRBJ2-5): ETGVTQSPTHLIKTRGQQVTLRCSSQSGHNTVSWYQQALGQGPQFIFQYYREEENGRGNFPPRFSGLQFPNYSSELNVNALELDDSALYLCASSPTSGSSAETQYFGPGTRLLVL.

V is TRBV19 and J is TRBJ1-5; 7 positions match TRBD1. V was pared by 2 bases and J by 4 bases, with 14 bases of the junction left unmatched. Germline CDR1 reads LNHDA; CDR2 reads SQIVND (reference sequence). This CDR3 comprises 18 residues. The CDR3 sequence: CASSIRDSRIVRNQPQHF. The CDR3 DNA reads TGTGCCAGTAGTATACGGGACAGTAGAATTGTTCGGAATCAGCCCCAGCATTTT.

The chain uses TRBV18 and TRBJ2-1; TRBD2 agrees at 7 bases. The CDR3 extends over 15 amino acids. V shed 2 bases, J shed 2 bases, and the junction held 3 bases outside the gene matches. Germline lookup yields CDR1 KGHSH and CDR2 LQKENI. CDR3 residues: CASSPTTSPYNEQFF. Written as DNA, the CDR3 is TGTGCCAGCTCACCAACGACTAGCCCCTACAATGAGCAGTTCTTC. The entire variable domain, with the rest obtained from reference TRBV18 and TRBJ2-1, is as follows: NAGVMQNPRHLVRRRGQEARLRCSPMKGHSHVYWYRQLPEEGLKFMVYLQKENIIDESGMPKERFSAEFPKEGPSILRIQQVVRGDSAAYFCASSPTTSPYNEQFFGPGTRLTVL.

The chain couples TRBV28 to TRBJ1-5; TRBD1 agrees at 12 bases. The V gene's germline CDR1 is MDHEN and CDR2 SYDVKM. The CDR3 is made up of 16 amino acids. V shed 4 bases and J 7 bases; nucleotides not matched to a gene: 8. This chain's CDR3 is CASSSGDRGLGQPQHF. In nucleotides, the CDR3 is TGTGCCAGCAGTTCGGGGGACAGGGGGCTGGGGCAGCCCCAGCATTTT.

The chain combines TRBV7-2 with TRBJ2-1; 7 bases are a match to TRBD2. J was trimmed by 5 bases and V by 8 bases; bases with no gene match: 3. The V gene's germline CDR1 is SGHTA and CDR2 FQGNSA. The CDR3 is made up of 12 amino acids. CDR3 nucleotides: TGTGCCAGCGGACTAGGCCACAATGAGCAGTTCTTC. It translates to CASGLGHNEQFF.

Written as DNA, the CDR3 is TGTGCCAGTAGTATCGGTTCTTCATGGGCTGGATATGGCTACACCTTC. Translating gives CASSIGSSWAGYGYTF. The chain carries TRBV19 and TRBJ1-2; no definite D call. The V and J ends lost 3 bases and 5 bases respectively, with 19 bases between them. Germline V gene data show CDR1 as LNHDA and CDR2 as SQIVND (reference sequence). There are 16 residues in the CDR3. Supplemented by reference TRBV19 and TRBJ1-2, the full variable domain reads DGGITQSPKYLFRKEGQNVTLSCEQNLNHDAMYWYRQDPGQGLRLIYYSQIVNDFQKGDIAEGYSVSREKKESFPLTVTSAQKNPTAFYLCASSIGSSWAGYGYTFGSGTRLTVV.

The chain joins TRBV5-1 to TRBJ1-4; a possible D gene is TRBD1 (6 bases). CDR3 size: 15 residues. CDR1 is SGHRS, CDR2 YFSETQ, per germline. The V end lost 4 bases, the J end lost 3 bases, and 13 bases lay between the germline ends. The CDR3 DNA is TGCGCCAGCAGCCTGCAGGGGTTGGCTAATGAAAAACTGTTTTTT. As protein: CASSLQGLANEKLFF.